The 2 T cell receptor beta chains reported below all come from one sample, sequenced in a study of shared clonotypes between healthy human individuals. Using immunoSEQ multiplex PCR, the repertoire was profiled, and TCRdb retains in-frame clones only, with some absent. The sample consists of 800,000 to 1,200,000 clones, around three quarters of them appearing once. Source material: memory CD4+ T cells from PBMCs. Subset reported: CD45RA-negative fraction. These receptors all stem from a man aged 18 to 35 in good health. Some clones in this sample may be carry-over from other donors' samples.

The chain links TRBV5-6 to TRBJ2-1; 9 bases align to TRBD1. The germline gives CDR1 SGHDT, CDR2 YYEEEE. After removal of 0 bases from V and 8 bases from J, the junction contained 9 bases not matched to a gene. The CDR3 extends over 16 amino acids. CDR3 protein: CASSLDRGHKVDEQFF. CDR3 bases: TGTGCCAGCAGCTTGGACAGGGGGCACAAAGTCGATGAGCAGTTCTTC.

The rearrangement joins TRBV27 to TRBJ2-7; D tentatively reads TRBD1 or TRBD2 (5 bases each). Trimming shortened V by 1 base and J by 0 bases, and 7 bases separated the two germline ends. The CDR3 spans 14 residues. CDR1 MNHEY and CDR2 SMNVEV come from the germline V gene (reference sequence). CDR3: CASSLWGTSYEQYF. The CDR3 nucleotides are TGTGCCAGCAGTTTATGGGGGACCTCCTACGAGCAGTACTTC.